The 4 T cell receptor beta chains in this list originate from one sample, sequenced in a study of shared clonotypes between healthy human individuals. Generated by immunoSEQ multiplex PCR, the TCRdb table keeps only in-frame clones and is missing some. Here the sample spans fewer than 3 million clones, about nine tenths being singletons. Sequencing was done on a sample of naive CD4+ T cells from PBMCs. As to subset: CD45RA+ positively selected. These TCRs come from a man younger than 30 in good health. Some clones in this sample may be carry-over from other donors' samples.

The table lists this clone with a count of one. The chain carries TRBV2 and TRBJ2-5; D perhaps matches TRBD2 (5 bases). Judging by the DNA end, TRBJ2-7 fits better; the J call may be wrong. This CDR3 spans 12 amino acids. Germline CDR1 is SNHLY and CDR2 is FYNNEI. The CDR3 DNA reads TGTGCCAGCAGTCGGACTTCCTACGAGCAGTACTTC. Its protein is CASSRTSYEQYF.

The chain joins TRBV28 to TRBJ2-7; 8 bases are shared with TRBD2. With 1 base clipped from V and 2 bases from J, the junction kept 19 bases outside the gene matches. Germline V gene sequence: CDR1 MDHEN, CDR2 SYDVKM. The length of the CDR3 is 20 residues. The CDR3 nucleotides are TGTGCCAGCAGTTTATCTCCTCCTCAGATTAGCGGGATGGGGCCCTACGAGCAGTACTTC. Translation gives CASSLSPPQISGMGPYEQYF.

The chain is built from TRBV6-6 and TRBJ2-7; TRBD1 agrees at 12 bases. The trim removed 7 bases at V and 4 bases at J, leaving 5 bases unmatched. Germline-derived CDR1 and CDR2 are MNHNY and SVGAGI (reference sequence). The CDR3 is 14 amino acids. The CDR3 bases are TGTGCCAGCATGCCGGGACAGGGGGCATACGAGCAGTACTTC. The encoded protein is CASMPGQGAYEQYF.

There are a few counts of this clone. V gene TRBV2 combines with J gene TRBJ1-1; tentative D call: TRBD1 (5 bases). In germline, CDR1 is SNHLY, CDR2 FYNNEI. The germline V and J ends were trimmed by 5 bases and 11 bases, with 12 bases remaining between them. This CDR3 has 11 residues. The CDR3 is CASSLLGAAFF. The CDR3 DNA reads TGTGCCAGCAGTTTGCTTGGGGCGGCTTTCTTT.